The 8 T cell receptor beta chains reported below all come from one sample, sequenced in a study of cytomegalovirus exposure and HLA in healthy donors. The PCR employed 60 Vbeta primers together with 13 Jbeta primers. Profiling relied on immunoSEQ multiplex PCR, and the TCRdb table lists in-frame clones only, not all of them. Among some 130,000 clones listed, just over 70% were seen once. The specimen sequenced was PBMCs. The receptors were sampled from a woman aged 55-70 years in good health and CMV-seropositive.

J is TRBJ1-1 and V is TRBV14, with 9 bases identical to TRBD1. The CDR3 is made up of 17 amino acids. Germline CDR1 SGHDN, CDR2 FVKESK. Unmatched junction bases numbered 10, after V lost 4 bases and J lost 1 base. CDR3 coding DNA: TGTGCCAGCAGCCTCCTGGGCACAGGGGGCGCGAACACTGAAGCTTTCTTT. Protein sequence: CASSLLGTGGANTEAFF.

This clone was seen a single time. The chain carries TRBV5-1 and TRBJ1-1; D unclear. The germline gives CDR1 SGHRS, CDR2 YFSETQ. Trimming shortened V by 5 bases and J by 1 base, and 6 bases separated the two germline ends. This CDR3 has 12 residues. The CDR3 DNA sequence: TGCGCCAGCAGGAGGGAGAACACTGAAGCTTTCTTT. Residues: CASRRENTEAFF.

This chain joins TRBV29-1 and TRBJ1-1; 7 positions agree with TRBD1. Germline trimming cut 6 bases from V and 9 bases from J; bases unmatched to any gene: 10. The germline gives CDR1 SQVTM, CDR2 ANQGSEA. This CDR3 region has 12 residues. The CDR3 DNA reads TGCAGCGTGACAATGTCAGGGGGGCAAGCTTTCTTT. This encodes CSVTMSGGQAFF.

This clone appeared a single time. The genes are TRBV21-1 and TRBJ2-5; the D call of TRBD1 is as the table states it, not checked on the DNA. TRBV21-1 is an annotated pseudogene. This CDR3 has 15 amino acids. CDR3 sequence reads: CASSIRRDREETQYF. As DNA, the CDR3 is TGTGCCAGCAGCATTCGCCGGGACAGGGAAGAGACCCAGTACTTC.

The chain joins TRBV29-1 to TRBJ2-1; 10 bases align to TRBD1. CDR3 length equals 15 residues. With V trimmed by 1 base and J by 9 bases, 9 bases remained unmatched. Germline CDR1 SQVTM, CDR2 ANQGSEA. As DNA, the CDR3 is TGCAGCGTTGAAGGCGAGAGACAGGGGGCCTTTGAGCAGTTCTTC. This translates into CSVEGERQGAFEQFF.

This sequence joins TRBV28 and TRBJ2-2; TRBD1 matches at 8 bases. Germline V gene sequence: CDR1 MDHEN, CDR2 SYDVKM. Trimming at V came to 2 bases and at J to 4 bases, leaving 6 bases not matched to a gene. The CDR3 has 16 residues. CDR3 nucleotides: TGTGCCAGCAGTTTAGAGCAGGACAGGGTCACCGGGGAGCTGTTTTTT. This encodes CASSLEQDRVTGELFF. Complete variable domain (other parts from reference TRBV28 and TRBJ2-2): DVKVTQSSRYLVKRTGEKVFLECVQDMDHENMFWYRQDPGLGLRLIYFSYDVKMKEKGDIPEGYSVSREKKERFSLILESASTNQTSMYLCASSLEQDRVTGELFFGEGSRLTVL.

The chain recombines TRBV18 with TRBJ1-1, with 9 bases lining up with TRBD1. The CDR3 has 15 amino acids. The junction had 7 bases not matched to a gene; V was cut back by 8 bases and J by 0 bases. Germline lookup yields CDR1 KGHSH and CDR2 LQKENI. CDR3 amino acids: CASKPGQGVNTEAFF. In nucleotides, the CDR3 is TGTGCCAGCAAACCGGGACAGGGAGTGAACACTGAAGCTTTCTTT.

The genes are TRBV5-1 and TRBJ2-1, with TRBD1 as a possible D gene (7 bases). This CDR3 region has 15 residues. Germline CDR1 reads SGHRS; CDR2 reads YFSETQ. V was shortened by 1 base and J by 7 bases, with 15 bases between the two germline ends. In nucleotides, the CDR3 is TGCGCCAGCAGCTTGAGAGGGGGCGCGGGAAATGAGCAGTTCTTC. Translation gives CASSLRGGAGNEQFF.